The 26 T cell receptor beta chains given below trace back to one sample, sequenced in a study of T cell responses to AZD1222 COVID-19 vaccine. TCRdb keeps only in-frame clones here, not all; method: immunoSEQ multiplex PCR. The sample shows around 150,000 clones, 94% of them seen only once. The sample in question was peripheral blood, obtained on day 0 of AZD1222 vaccination. These receptors were collected from an adult in good health.

This rearrangement joins TRBV14 to TRBJ1-6; D uncertain. From germline, CDR1 is SGHDN and CDR2 FVKESK. The CDR3 is 15 amino acids. V was trimmed by 3 bases and J by 6 bases, leaving 12 bases between them. Written as DNA, the CDR3 is TGTGCCAGCAGCCATAGCAACACCCGTAATTCACCCCTCCACTTT. It codes for CASSHSNTRNSPLHF.

V and J are TRBV5-5 and TRBJ2-7; 8 bases line up with TRBD2. Germline CDR1 and CDR2: SGHKS and YYEKEE (reference sequence). The CDR3 sequence is 15 residues long. The junction had 12 bases not matched to a gene; V was cut back by 3 bases and J by 7 bases. DNA of the CDR3: TGTGCCAGCAGCTCGGGACTAGTCGGAGGAAGGGAGCAGTACTTC. Translated: CASSSGLVGGREQYF.

This clone was detected once. The chain links TRBV4-2 to TRBJ2-2, with D unclear. The CDR3 covers 14 residues. Trimming removed 0 bases from V and 6 bases from J, with 8 bases in between. CDR1 and CDR2 from the germline V gene are LGHNA and YNFKEQ. CDR3 DNA: TGTGCCAGCAGCCAAGATACCGGGTCCGGGGAGCTGTTTTTT. Translated, it gives CASSQDTGSGELFF.

V usage is TRBV10-3 and J usage is TRBJ1-2; D gene uncertain. The CDR3 totals 11 residues. V was trimmed by 0 bases and J by 6 bases, leaving 2 bases between them. CDR1 and CDR2 (germline): ENHRY, SYGVKD. DNA of the CDR3: TGTGCCATCAGTGAGTCGAATGGCTACACCTTC. Protein sequence: CAISESNGYTF.

The rearrangement joins TRBV7-9 to TRBJ1-1; D is uncertain. The CDR3 runs to 11 residues. CDR1 and CDR2 from the germline V gene are SEHNR and FQNEAQ (reference sequence). Trimming removed 1 base from V and 6 bases from J, with 3 bases in between. The CDR3 reads CASSLGSEAFF. As DNA, the CDR3 is TGTGCCAGCAGCTTAGGGTCTGAAGCTTTCTTT.

V and J are TRBV5-1 and TRBJ2-2, with 11 bases identical to TRBD2. Per germline, CDR1 SGHRS and CDR2 YFSETQ. The CDR3 spans 16 residues. Germline trimming cut 4 bases from V and 4 bases from J; bases unmatched to any gene: 6. CDR3: CASSTHLAGGTGELFF. The CDR3 DNA sequence: TGCGCCAGCAGCACCCATCTAGCGGGAGGCACCGGGGAGCTGTTTTTT.

The CDR3 loop reads CASSGTGILNTEAFF. The CDR3 nucleotides are TGTGCCAGCAGTGGAACAGGGATACTGAACACTGAAGCTTTCTTT. The chain couples TRBV25-1 to TRBJ1-1; D possibly corresponds to TRBD1 (6 bases). Trimming stripped 4 bases from V and 0 bases from J, with 12 bases between. The CDR3 length is 15 residues. Germline V gives CDR1 MGHDK, CDR2 SYGVNS.

In DNA form, the CDR3 reads TGTGCCAGCAGTTACCGAATCCGGGCCCACACTGAAGCTTTCTTT. Encoded protein: CASSYRIRAHTEAFF. The V call is TRBV6-5, the J call TRBJ1-1, with unresolved D. This CDR3 spans 15 amino acids. CDR1 and CDR2 (germline): MNHEY, SVGAGI. V was trimmed by 2 bases and J by 3 bases, leaving 13 bases between them.

This chain connects TRBV29-1 to TRBJ2-7; 8 nucleotides agree with TRBD1. The junction had 7 bases not matched to a gene; V was cut back by 2 bases and J by 4 bases. The germline CDR1 and CDR2 sequences are SQVTM and ANQGSEA. The CDR3 has 14 residues. The CDR3 protein is CSVETGGKSYEQYF. For the CDR3, the DNA is TGCAGCGTTGAAACAGGGGGGAAGTCGTACGAGCAGTACTTC.

The rearrangement uses TRBV3-1 (or the pseudogene TRBV3-2) and TRBJ2-1; 7 nucleotides align to TRBD2. This CDR3 is 16 amino acids long. The germline CDR1 and CDR2 sequences are LGHDT and YNNKEL (reference sequence). J gave up 6 bases and V 3 bases, and 11 bases lay outside the gene matches. The CDR3 nucleotides read TGTGCCAGCAGCCAGGTGGGCGGACTAGGTAGCAATGAGCAGTTCTTC. This gives the protein CASSQVGGLGSNEQFF.

This clone has just a few counts. V usage is TRBV12-3 or TRBV12-4 and J usage is TRBJ2-7; D gene uncertain. Trimming left V 8 bases short and J 4 bases short, with 12 bases between. The CDR3 extends over 12 amino acids. Here the CDR3 DNA reads TGTGCCAGCGGGTCATCCACGTACGAGCAGTACTTC. It codes for CASGSSTYEQYF.

The chain couples TRBV5-1 to TRBJ1-2, with D perhaps matching TRBD1 (5 bases). The CDR3 spans 14 residues. Germline V gene data show CDR1 as SGHRS and CDR2 as YFSETQ. V dropped 6 bases and J dropped 8 bases, with 20 bases sitting between them. In nucleotides, the CDR3 is TGCGCCAGCACCGGGGGGGGACCGAACTGGGGCTACACCTTC. It codes for CASTGGGPNWGYTF.

The chain couples TRBV30 to TRBJ1-2, with D unresolved. This CDR3 has 13 amino acids. The V end lost 5 bases, the J end lost 8 bases, and 18 bases lay between the germline ends. Per the germline V gene, CDR1 is GTSNPN and CDR2 is SVGIG (reference sequence). The CDR3 DNA is TGTGCCTGGGCCCGCCAGATTCTTCTGGGCTACACCTTC. This sequence encodes CAWARQILLGYTF.

The chain is built from TRBV27 and TRBJ2-7; 10 bases are shared with TRBD1. J lost 3 bases, V lost 3 bases, and 2 bases had no gene match. This CDR3 has 14 amino acids. CDR1 and CDR2 (germline): MNHEY, SMNVEV (reference sequence). The CDR3 DNA reads TGTGCCAGCAGTTTGACAGGGGGCCACTACGAGCAGTACTTC. Translation gives CASSLTGGHYEQYF.

This clone was found once. This chain links TRBV19 with TRBJ1-1, with D unresolved. The CDR3 is 13 amino acids. The V end was cut by 2 bases, the J end by 1 base, with 5 bases between. Germline-derived CDR1 and CDR2 are LNHDA and SQIVND (reference sequence). The DNA for the CDR3 is TGTGCCAGTAGTATATCCGCGAACACTGAAGCTTTCTTT. Its translation is CASSISANTEAFF.

The rearrangement links TRBV30 to TRBJ2-7, with 7 bases matching TRBD1. The CDR3 totals 14 residues. Germline lookup yields CDR1 GTSNPN and CDR2 SVGIG (reference sequence). Trimming removed 3 bases from V and 3 bases from J; junction bases left unmatched: 8. The CDR3 protein is CAWSLGTVNYEQYF. Here the CDR3 DNA reads TGTGCCTGGAGCCTAGGGACAGTCAACTACGAGCAGTACTTC.

This clone was observed a single time. The rearrangement links TRBV4-2 to TRBJ2-7; D is possibly TRBD2 (5 bases). The CDR3 spans 15 residues. V was pared by 0 bases and J by 1 base, with 10 bases between. From germline, CDR1 is LGHNA and CDR2 YNFKEQ. The CDR3 is CASSQEEGNSYEQYF. As DNA, the CDR3 is TGTGCCAGCAGCCAAGAAGAGGGCAATTCCTACGAGCAGTACTTC.

The chain joins TRBV4-1 to TRBJ2-7, with D unclear. The CDR3 totals 16 residues. Germline assignment: CDR1 MGHRA and CDR2 YSYEKL. With 1 base removed from V and 6 bases from J, the gap between germline ends came to 19 bases. CDR3: CASSQAFFSAVVEQYF. Here the CDR3 DNA reads TGCGCCAGCAGCCAAGCTTTTTTTAGTGCGGTCGTCGAGCAGTACTTC.

CDR3 coding DNA: TGTGCCACCAGCCGGACCAGGGAAATATCCTACGAGCAGTACTTC. Translation gives CATSRTREISYEQYF. V gene TRBV15 combines with J gene TRBJ2-7, with a tentative D call TRBD1 (5 bases). Between the trimmed V and J ends, which lost 5 bases and 1 base, there was a span of 15 bases. The CDR3 sequence is 15 residues long. Germline CDR1 LNHNV, CDR2 YYDKDF (reference sequence).

This chain connects TRBV2 to TRBJ1-5; 9 nucleotides agree with TRBD1. The V gene's germline CDR1 is SNHLY and CDR2 FYNNEI. Trimming removed 3 bases from V and 7 bases from J; junction bases left unmatched: 7. The CDR3 has 15 amino acids. The CDR3 loop reads CASSDSGTGHQPQHF. CDR3 nucleotides: TGTGCCAGCAGTGACTCCGGGACAGGGCACCAGCCCCAGCATTTT.

This rearrangement joins TRBV9 to TRBJ1-1, with D perhaps matching TRBD1 (5 bases). The CDR3 extends over 14 amino acids. Germline assignment: CDR1 SGDLS and CDR2 YYNGEE. Trimming took off 0 bases at V and 1 base at J, with 7 bases between the two ends. The CDR3 is CASSVDGGNTEAFF. CDR3 DNA sequence: TGTGCCAGCAGCGTAGATGGGGGGAACACTGAAGCTTTCTTT.

Only one count was recorded for this clone. The gene calls are TRBV2 and TRBJ2-7, with D unresolved. The V end was cut by 7 bases, the J end by 2 bases, with 15 bases between. CDR1 is SNHLY and CDR2 is FYNNEI in the germline V gene. The CDR3 consists of 14 residues. CDR3 nucleotide sequence: TGTGCCAGCAATATTCAGGACCTACCCTACGAGCAGTACTTC. Protein sequence: CASNIQDLPYEQYF.

This clone was observed a single time. The chain has TRBV9 and TRBJ2-1; TRBD1 agrees at 8 bases. J gave up 4 bases and V 1 base, and 4 bases lay outside the gene matches. CDR1 and CDR2 (germline): SGDLS, YYNGEE. The CDR3 spans 15 residues. The CDR3 loop is CASSVSDRGYNEQFF. The CDR3 DNA reads as TGTGCCAGCAGCGTATCCGACAGGGGATACAATGAGCAGTTCTTC.

This chain joins TRBV5-1 and TRBJ1-1, with D unclear. Trimming removed 0 bases at V and 7 bases at J, with 4 bases between. This CDR3 region has 11 residues. CDR1 and CDR2 from the germline V gene are SGHRS and YFSETQ. This chain's CDR3 is CASSLGLEAFF. CDR3 sequence (DNA): TGCGCCAGCAGCTTGGGCCTTGAAGCTTTCTTT.

This rearrangement joins TRBV6-1 to TRBJ1-6; D ambiguous. V shed 2 bases and J shed 0 bases, with 11 bases lying between them. CDR1 is MNHNS, CDR2 SASEGT, per germline. The CDR3 length is 17 residues. As DNA, the CDR3 is TGTGCCAGCAGTGAACGGGCAGGACCCTCCTATAATTCACCCCTCCACTTT. Amino acids: CASSERAGPSYNSPLHF.

The rearrangement joins TRBV5-6 to TRBJ1-2; D not certain. The CDR3 is made up of 13 amino acids. V was clipped by 0 bases and J by 4 bases, with 7 bases between them. Germline-derived CDR1 and CDR2 are SGHDT and YYEEEE. The CDR3 spells CASSLGPAYGYTF. DNA for the CDR3: TGTGCCAGCAGCTTGGGGCCAGCCTATGGCTACACCTTC.